This is a list of T cell receptor beta chains from one sample in a study of post-analysis software for immune sequencing data. TCRdb reanalysed the PCR reads using MiXCR and keeps one entry per CDR3 protein. The sample holds 700,000 to 800,000 distinct CDR3 sequences; roughly 29% are singletons and the top ten take approximately 0.55%. Sample: blood. These receptors originate from a girl between 5 and 17 years old with multiple sclerosis. Each CDR3 is given with its conserved first and last residue. Each record gives: V gene, D gene, J gene, clone size, CDR3 DNA, CDR3 protein. A D gene is named only where the DNA matches it firmly. Not every row has a clone size; where given, it reads once, few, many or a size class.

TRBV7-9	TRBD2	TRBJ2-3	few	TGTGCCAGCAGCCCCGGACTAGCCCCTAGCACAGATACGCAGTATTTT	CASSPGLAPSTDTQYF
TRBV7-2	TRBD2	TRBJ2-5	NA	TGTGCCAGCACACTAGCGGAAGAGACCCAGTACTTC	CASTLAEETQYF
TRBV28	NA	TRBJ2-5	few	TGTGCCAGCAGTTTCGGAGGGAGAACAGGAGAGACCCAGTACTTC	CASSFGGRTGETQYF
TRBV29-1	TRBD2	TRBJ2-7	NA	TGCAGCGTGGGGGAGCCCGGGACTAGCGGCTACGAGCAGTACTTC	CSVGEPGTSGYEQYF
TRBV11-2	NA	TRBJ2-7	NA	TGTGCCGGCAGCTTAGCCGGAGACTCCTACGAGCAGTACTTC	CAGSLAGDSYEQYF
TRBV5-6	NA	TRBJ1-2	NA	TGTGCCAGCAGCTTGGTCGGGTGGGGCAGCTATGGCTACACCTTC	CASSLVGWGSYGYTF
TRBV5-6	TRBD2	TRBJ2-3	few	TGTGCCAGCTCCGGGACTAGCGGGAGTCATACGCAGTATTTT	CASSGTSGSHTQYF
TRBV12-3/TRBV12-4	TRBD1	TRBJ1-6	NA	TGTGCCAGCAAAAAAACAGGGGGAAATTCACCCCTCCACTTT	CASKKTGGNSPLHF
TRBV20-1	NA	TRBJ2-1	NA	TGCAGTGCTAGATCCGGGCTTCCGACCCGTGGGGATGAGCAGTTCTTC	CSARSGLPTRGDEQFF
TRBV5-5	NA	TRBJ2-1	few	TGTGCCAGCAGCCTCACGCGGGTAACTAACTCCTACAATGAGCAGTTCTTC	CASSLTRVTNSYNEQFF
TRBV3-1	NA	TRBJ1-2	NA	TGTGCCGGCAGCCTCGTCGGGGAAGTAAACTATGGCTACACCTTC	CAGSLVGEVNYGYTF
TRBV29-1	TRBD1	TRBJ2-5	NA	TGCAGCGTTGAAGGGACAGGGGTGGGAGAGACCCAGTACTTC	CSVEGTGVGETQYF
TRBV10-3	NA	TRBJ2-5	NA	TGTGCCATCCGGGCGGGGCTTGGAGAGACCCAGTACTTC	CAIRAGLGETQYF
TRBV6-5	NA	TRBJ1-5	NA	TGTGCCAGCAGTTACTCAGACACCCATCAGCCCCAGCATTTT	CASSYSDTHQPQHF
TRBV7-9	NA	TRBJ2-1	NA	TGTGCCAGCAGCTTAGCCGGTGGGGGGCCTTCGGAGTTCTTC	CASSLAGGGPSEFF
TRBV10-3	NA	TRBJ2-1	few	TGTGCCATCAGGAGCGGGCTCTCCTACAATGAGCAGTTCTTC	CAIRSGLSYNEQFF
TRBV2	NA	TRBJ1-1	NA	TGTGCCAGCACAGGGCGGGACACTGAAGCTTTCTTT	CASTGRDTEAFF
TRBV5-1	NA	TRBJ2-5	few	TGCGCCAGCAGCCCAGTGGGATCACCACAAGAGACCCAGTACTTC	CASSPVGSPQETQYF
TRBV2	NA	TRBJ2-3	NA	TGTGCCAGCACCGAGGGCGGGCTCGGTAATACGCAGTATTTT	CASTEGGLGNTQYF
TRBV19	TRBD2	TRBJ2-3	few	TGTGCCAGTCGGGAGGTAGCAGCAGATACGCAGTATTTT	CASREVAADTQYF
TRBV29-1	NA	TRBJ2-7	many	TGCAGCGCCATGGGGGTGGGGGCCTACGAGCAGTACTTC	CSAMGVGAYEQYF
TRBV7-2	NA	TRBJ1-6	NA	TGTGCCAGCAGCCCAAGGAGGGTAGAGAATTCACCCCTCCACTTT	CASSPRRVENSPLHF
TRBV7-2	NA	TRBJ1-5	few	TGTGCCAGCAGCGCGGGACTCATCAATCAGCCCCAGCATTTT	CASSAGLINQPQHF
TRBV27	NA	TRBJ2-3	few	TGTGCCAGCAAGGTGTACACGAGCACAGATACGCAGTATTTT	CASKVYTSTDTQYF
TRBV20-1	NA	TRBJ2-2	NA	TGCAGTGCTAGAGGCACCGCCGCCGGGGAGCTGTTTTTT	CSARGTAAGELFF
TRBV3-1	TRBD2	TRBJ2-5	few	TGTGCCAGCAGCCTTCGACTAGCGGGGAGTCAAGAGACCCAGTACTTC	CASSLRLAGSQETQYF
TRBV7-2	NA	TRBJ2-3	few	TGTGCCAGCAGCTTTCCAACGGGCAGCACAGATACGCAGTATTTT	CASSFPTGSTDTQYF
TRBV28	NA	TRBJ1-1	NA	TGTGCCAGCAGACCTGCCGGCGGACGGGAAGCTTTCTTT	CASRPAGGREAFF
TRBV9	NA	TRBJ2-2	few	TGTGCCAGCAGCGTAGTGGGGACCATAAGGAACACCGGGGAGCTGTTTTTT	CASSVVGTIRNTGELFF
TRBV7-9	TRBD1	TRBJ1-1	NA	TGTGCCAGCAGATTCAGGGGGCAGGGTGAAGCTTTCTTT	CASRFRGQGEAFF
TRBV6-5	NA	TRBJ2-3	NA	TGTGCCAGCAGTTACACTAACACAGATACGCAGTATTTT	CASSYTNTDTQYF
TRBV7-2	NA	TRBJ2-7	few	TGTGCCAGCAGCTTTTTTTTGGGCGGGGCTGCCTACGAGCAGTACTTC	CASSFFLGGAAYEQYF
TRBV2	NA	TRBJ2-7	NA	TGTGCCAGCGGCCCCGGCCGCTGGGACGAGCAGTACTTC	CASGPGRWDEQYF
TRBV7-8	TRBD2	TRBJ2-1	NA	TGTGCCAGCAGCGACCCGGGACTAGCGTGGGGTAGGGATGAGCAGTTCTTC	CASSDPGLAWGRDEQFF
TRBV20-1	TRBD2	TRBJ2-7	NA	TGCAGTGCTAGAGGGGGAAGCGGGAGCCTCGAGCAGTACTTC	CSARGGSGSLEQYF
TRBV7-2	NA	TRBJ1-5	NA	TGTGCCAGCAGCTTAGAGGGGGGGACCGGTCAGCCCCAGCATTTT	CASSLEGGTGQPQHF
TRBV2	TRBD2	TRBJ2-1	NA	TGTGCCAGCAGTGGGAGGACTAGCGGGGGACAAGAGACCCAGTTCTTC	CASSGRTSGGQETQFF
TRBV29-1	NA	TRBJ2-3	NA	TGCAGCGTTTTGGAAGATACGCAGTATTTT	CSVLEDTQYF
TRBV7-9	NA	TRBJ1-2	NA	TGTGCCAGCAGCTTAGCTGGGGCTTGGGATGGCTACACCTTC	CASSLAGAWDGYTF
TRBV9	TRBD2	TRBJ2-1	NA	TGTGCCAGCAGCGTTAAACCGGGACTACCTTCCTACAATGAGCAGTTCTTC	CASSVKPGLPSYNEQFF
TRBV5-1	NA	TRBJ2-7	NA	TGCGCCAGCAGCTTGAGGTCAGGGGCAACGGCCTCCTACGAGCAGTACTTC	CASSLRSGATASYEQYF
TRBV29-1	NA	TRBJ2-1	NA	TGCAGCGTCCCGCGGCCCAATGAGCAGTTCTTC	CSVPRPNEQFF
TRBV5-1	NA	TRBJ2-4	few	TGCGCCAGCAGCTTGGACCTTGGGAACAGCAAAAACATTCAGTACTTC	CASSLDLGNSKNIQYF
TRBV3-1	TRBD2	TRBJ2-2	few	TGTGCCAGCAGCCGGACTAGCGGGAGCACCGGGGAGCTGTTTTTT	CASSRTSGSTGELFF
TRBV15	NA	TRBJ1-4	NA	TGTGCCACCAGCAGAGATACGGCGTTAGAAAAACTGTTTTTT	CATSRDTALEKLFF
TRBV15	TRBD1	TRBJ1-5	few	TGTGCCACCAGCAGGGAGGGACAGAACAATCAGCCCCAGCATTTT	CATSREGQNNQPQHF
TRBV7-2	NA	TRBJ2-2	NA	TGTGCCAGCAGCTTAGTAGGTCCGAACACCGGGGAGCTGTTTTTT	CASSLVGPNTGELFF
TRBV7-2	NA	TRBJ1-1	NA	TGTGCCAGCAGCTTAGATTTAGGTAGCGTCACTGAAGCTTTCTTT	CASSLDLGSVTEAFF
TRBV9	TRBD2	TRBJ2-7	NA	TGTGCCAGCAGCGTAGTCGCTAGCGGGAACAACGAGCAGTACTTC	CASSVVASGNNEQYF
TRBV15	NA	TRBJ2-7	NA	TGTGCCACCAGCAGAGAGAGGGGCGCGATGGCCTACGAGCAGTACTTC	CATSRERGAMAYEQYF
TRBV27	NA	TRBJ1-1	NA	TGTGCCAGCAGTTTATATGTTGGGGGAGGGCCCGGGACTGAAGCTTTCTTT	CASSLYVGGGPGTEAFF
TRBV29-1	TRBD2	TRBJ2-1	NA	TGCAGCGTTGAAACAGCGGGGGGGCTGGATGAGCAGTTCTTC	CSVETAGGLDEQFF
TRBV20-1	TRBD2	TRBJ2-5	NA	TGCAGTGTTTTACTAGCGAAGGAGACCCAGTACTTC	CSVLLAKETQYF
TRBV7-2	NA	TRBJ1-4	NA	TGTGCCAGCAGCTTACCGGGGGCGGCATATGAAAAACTGTTTTTT	CASSLPGAAYEKLFF